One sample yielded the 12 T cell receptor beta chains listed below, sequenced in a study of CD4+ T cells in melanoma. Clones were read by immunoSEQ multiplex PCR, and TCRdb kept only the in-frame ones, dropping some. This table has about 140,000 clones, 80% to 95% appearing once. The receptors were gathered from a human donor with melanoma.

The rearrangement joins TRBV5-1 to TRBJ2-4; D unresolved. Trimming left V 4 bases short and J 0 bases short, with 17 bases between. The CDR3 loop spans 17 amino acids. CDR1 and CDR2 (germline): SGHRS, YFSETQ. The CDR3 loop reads CASSPVLAGLAKNIQYF. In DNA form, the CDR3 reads TGCGCCAGCAGCCCCGTCCTGGCTGGATTAGCCAAAAACATTCAGTACTTC.

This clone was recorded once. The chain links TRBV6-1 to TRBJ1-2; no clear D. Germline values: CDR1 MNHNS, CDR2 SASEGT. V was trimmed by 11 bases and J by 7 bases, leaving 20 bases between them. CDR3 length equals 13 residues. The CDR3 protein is CAEGFAEAGGYTF. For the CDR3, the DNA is TGTGCCGAAGGATTCGCAGAAGCGGGTGGCTACACCTTC.

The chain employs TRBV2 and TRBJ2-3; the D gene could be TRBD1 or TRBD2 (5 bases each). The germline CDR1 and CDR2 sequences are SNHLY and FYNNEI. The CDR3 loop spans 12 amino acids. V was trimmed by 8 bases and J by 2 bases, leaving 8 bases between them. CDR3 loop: CASQGTTDTQYF. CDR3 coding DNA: TGTGCCAGCCAAGGGACCACAGATACGCAGTATTTT.

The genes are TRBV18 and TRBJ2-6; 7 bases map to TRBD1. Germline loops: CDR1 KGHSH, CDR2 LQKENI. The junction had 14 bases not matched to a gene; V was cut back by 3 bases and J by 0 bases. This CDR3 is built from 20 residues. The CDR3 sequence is CASSPIPRQGDYSGANVLTF. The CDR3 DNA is TGTGCCAGCTCACCGATACCAAGACAGGGCGACTACTCTGGGGCCAACGTCCTGACTTTC.

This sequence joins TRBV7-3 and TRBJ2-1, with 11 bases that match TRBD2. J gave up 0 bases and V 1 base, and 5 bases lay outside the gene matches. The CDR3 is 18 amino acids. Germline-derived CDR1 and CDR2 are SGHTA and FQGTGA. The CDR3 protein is CASSLKPSGGSSYNEQFF. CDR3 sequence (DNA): TGTGCCAGCAGCTTAAAGCCTAGCGGGGGGTCCTCCTACAATGAGCAGTTCTTC.

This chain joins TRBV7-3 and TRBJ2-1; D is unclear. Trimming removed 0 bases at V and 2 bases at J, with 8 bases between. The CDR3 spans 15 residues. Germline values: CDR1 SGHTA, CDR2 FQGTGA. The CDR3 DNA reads TGTGCCAGCAGCTTAACGGGCGGACCCTACAATGAGCAGTTCTTC. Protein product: CASSLTGGPYNEQFF.

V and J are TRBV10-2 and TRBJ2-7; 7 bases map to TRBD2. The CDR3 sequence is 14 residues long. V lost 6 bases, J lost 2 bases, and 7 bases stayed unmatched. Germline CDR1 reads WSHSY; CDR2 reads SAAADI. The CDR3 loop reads CASREAAGAYEQYF. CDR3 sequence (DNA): TGCGCCAGCAGAGAAGCTGCGGGGGCCTACGAGCAGTACTTC.

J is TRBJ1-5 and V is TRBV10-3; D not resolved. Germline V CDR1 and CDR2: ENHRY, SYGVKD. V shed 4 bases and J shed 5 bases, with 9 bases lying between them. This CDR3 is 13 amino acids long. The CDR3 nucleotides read TGTGCCATCAGTGTTTGGTTTGATCAGCCCCAGCATTTT. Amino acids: CAISVWFDQPQHF.

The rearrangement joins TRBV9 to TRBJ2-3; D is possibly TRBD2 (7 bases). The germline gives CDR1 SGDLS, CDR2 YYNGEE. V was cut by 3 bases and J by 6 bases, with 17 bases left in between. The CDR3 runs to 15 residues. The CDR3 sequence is CASSADSRGGDTQYF. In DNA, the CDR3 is TGTGCCAGCAGCGCAGATTCCAGGGGAGGGGATACGCAGTATTTT.

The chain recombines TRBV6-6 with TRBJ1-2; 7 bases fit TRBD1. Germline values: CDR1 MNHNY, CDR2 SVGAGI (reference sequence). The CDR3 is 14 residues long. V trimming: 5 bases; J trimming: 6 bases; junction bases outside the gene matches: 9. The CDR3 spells CASSANPRGNGYTF. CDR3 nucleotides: TGTGCCAGCAGTGCCAACCCCAGGGGGAATGGCTACACCTTC.

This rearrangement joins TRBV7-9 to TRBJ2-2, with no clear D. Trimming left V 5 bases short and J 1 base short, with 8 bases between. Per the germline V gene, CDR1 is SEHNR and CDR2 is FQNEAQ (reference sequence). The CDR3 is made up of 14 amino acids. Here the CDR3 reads CASSQEVNTGELFF. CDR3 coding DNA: TGTGCCAGCAGCCAAGAAGTGAACACCGGGGAGCTGTTTTTT. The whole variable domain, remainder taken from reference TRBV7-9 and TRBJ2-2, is DTGVSQNPRHKITKRGQNVTFRCDPISEHNRLYWYRQTLGQGPEFLTYFQNEAQLEKSRLLSDRFSAERPKGSFSTLEIQRTEQGDSAMYLCASSQEVNTGELFFGEGSRLTVL.

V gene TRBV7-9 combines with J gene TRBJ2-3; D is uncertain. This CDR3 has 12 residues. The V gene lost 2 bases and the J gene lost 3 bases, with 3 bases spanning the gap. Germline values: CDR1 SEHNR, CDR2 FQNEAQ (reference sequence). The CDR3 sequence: CASSLWTDTQYF. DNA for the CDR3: TGTGCCAGCAGCTTATGGACAGATACGCAGTATTTT.